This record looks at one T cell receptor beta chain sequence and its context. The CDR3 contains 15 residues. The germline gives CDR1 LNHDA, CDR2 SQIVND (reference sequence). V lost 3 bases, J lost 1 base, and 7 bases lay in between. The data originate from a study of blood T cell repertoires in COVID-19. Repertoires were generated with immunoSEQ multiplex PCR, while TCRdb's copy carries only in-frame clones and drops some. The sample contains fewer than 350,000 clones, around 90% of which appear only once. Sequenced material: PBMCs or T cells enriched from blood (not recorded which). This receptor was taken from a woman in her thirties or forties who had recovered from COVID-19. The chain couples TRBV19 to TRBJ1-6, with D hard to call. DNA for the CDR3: TGTGCCAGTAGTATTGAGGTGTCCTATAATTCACCCCTCCACTTT. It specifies CASSIEVSYNSPLHF.